This TCR beta chain was sequenced in a study of blood T cell repertoires in COVID-19. On the study more broadly: Collection of acute and convalescent COVID-19 samples took place in the United States, Italy and Spain. Sources were T cells, B-cell-depleted T cells, or PBMCs; the material itself was cDNA or gDNA.

V was trimmed by 3 bases and J by 6 bases, leaving 12 bases between them. This CDR3 has 13 residues. Germline V gene data show CDR1 as SGHNT and CDR2 as YENEEA. In the source study's methods: The assay estimated nucleated cells by amplifying reference gene primers. Clones were sequenced by immunoSEQ multiplex PCR, and TCRdb holds only the in-frame ones, with some missing. That table is the source of V, J and clone size, and D and trimming were worked out from the DNA. There are about 270,000 clones in the sample; roughly 85% occur only once, and 3.1% lies in the top ten. Source material: peripheral blood. This chain uses TRBV11-3 with TRBJ2-7; no clear D. The source of this sequence is a woman aged 18-30 years with acute or convalescent COVID-19. CDR3 amino acids: CASSFLGSSEQYF. The CDR3 nucleotides are TGTGCCAGCAGCTTTTTAGGCTCTAGCGAGCAGTACTTC.